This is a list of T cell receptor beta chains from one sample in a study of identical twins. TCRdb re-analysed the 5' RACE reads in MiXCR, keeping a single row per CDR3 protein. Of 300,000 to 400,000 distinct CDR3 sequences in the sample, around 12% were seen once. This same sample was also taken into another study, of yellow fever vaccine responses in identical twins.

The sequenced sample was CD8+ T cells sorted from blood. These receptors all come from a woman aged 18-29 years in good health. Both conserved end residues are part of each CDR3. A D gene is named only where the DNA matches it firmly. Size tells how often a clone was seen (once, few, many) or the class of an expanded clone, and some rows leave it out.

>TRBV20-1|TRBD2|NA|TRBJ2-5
TGCAGTGCTAGTGGGGGGCTAGCGGGGTTCCAAGAGACCCAGTACTTC
CSASGGLAGFQETQYF
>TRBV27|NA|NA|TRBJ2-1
TGTGCCAGCAGTTTAGGTGTCAGCTACAATGAGCAGTTCTTC
CASSLGVSYNEQFF
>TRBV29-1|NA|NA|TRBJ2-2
TGCAGCGTTGACAGCCCGAACATCATGCTGTTTTTT
CSVDSPNIMLFF
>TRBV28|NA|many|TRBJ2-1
TGTGCCAGCAGCCATATCAGGGGGGGCAATGAGCAGTTCTTC
CASSHIRGGNEQFF
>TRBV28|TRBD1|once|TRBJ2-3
TGTGCCAGCAGTTTTTCGGTCAGTCTCCAGGGACAGGGTTGGACAGATACGCAGTATTTT
CASSFSVSLQGQGWTDTQYF
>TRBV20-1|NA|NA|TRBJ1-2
TGCAGTGCTAGAGGTTTTGAAGACTATGGCTACACCTTC
CSARGFEDYGYTF
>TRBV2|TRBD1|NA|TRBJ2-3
TGTGCCAGCAGTGTCCCGGACAGGGATGGCACAGATACGCAGTATTTT
CASSVPDRDGTDTQYF
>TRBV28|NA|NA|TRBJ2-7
TGTGCCAGCAGTTTACGTTGGGGCGAGCAGTACTTC
CASSLRWGEQYF
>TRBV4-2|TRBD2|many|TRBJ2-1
TGTGCCAGCAGCCACTCGACTAGCGACGATGAGCAGTTCTTC
CASSHSTSDDEQFF
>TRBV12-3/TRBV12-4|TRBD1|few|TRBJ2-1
TGTGCCAGCAAAATATCCGGGACAGGGACGTTCTTC
CASKISGTGTFF
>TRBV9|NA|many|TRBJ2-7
TGTGCCAGCAGCGTAGGGTCAGAGAGATCCTACGAGCAGTACTTC
CASSVGSERSYEQYF
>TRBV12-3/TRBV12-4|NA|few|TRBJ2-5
TGTGCCAGCAGTCCCGAAGGGGCGGGTGCAGAGACCCAGTACTTC
CASSPEGAGAETQYF
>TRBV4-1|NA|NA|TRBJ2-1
TGCGCCAGCAGCCAAGCACAGAGCTCCTACAATGAGCAGTTCTTC
CASSQAQSSYNEQFF
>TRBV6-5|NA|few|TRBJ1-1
TGTGCCAGCAGATACGGGACCCAGAACACTGAAGCTTTCTTT
CASRYGTQNTEAFF
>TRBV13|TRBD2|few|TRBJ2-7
TGTGCCAGCAGCTTATTCGGGAGGGCCGGGGACGAGCAGTACTTC
CASSLFGRAGDEQYF
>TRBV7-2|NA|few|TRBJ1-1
TGTGCCAGCAGCTTATATATGGGACGACAAGCTTTCTTT
CASSLYMGRQAFF
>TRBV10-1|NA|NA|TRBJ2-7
TGCGCCAGCAGTGACGACAGTTGGGATGGCGAGCAGTACTTC
CASSDDSWDGEQYF
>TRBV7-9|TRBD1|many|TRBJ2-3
TGTGCCAGCAGTTTGGGACAGGGCGACACAGATACGCAGTATTTT
CASSLGQGDTDTQYF
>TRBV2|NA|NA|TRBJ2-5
TGTGCCAGCAGTGAAATAGGGACGGCAAATCAAGAGACCCAGTACTTC
CASSEIGTANQETQYF
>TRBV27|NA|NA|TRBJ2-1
TGTGCCAGCAGTTGGGCGGTGTACAATGAGCAGTTCTTC
CASSWAVYNEQFF